This T cell receptor beta chain derives from a study of control samples from healthy donors and cancer patients (dated by TCRdb to the early 2020s). Preparation of the library involved the immunoSEQ multiplex PCR assay. TCRdb retrieved this table from immuneACCESS and kept in-frame rearrangements only. Not all clones are present; in checked studies, unresolved V genes account for under half, and no reason is known for the remainder. For this sample the table gives 180,000 or so clones, of which roughly 91% were detected only once. About 1.6% of the sample is taken by the ten largest. Note on this clone: Its antigen is still unknown. Base qualities are not at hand, and no much larger clone is one base apart.

This TCR derives from a woman aged 25 to 39 in good health. Sequencing was carried out using blood.

The CDR3 region reads CASSTFRRTNYGYTF. The base sequence is TGTGCCAGTAGTACCTTCCGACGGACTAACTATGGCTACACCTTC. Recombination linked TRBV19 to TRBJ1-2, with an unclear D gene assignment. The germline V gene (reference sequence) yields LNHDA for CDR1 and SQIVND for CDR2. The CDR3 starts with the cysteine, ends with the phenylalanine, and has 15 residues. Just the 45-base CDR3 DNA is kept, in frame starting at base 1. V drops 4 bases and J drops 0 bases, leaving 12 bases in between.